What follows are 2 T cell receptor beta chains derived from one specimen sequenced in a study of a mutant IDH1 vaccine in newly diagnosed glioma. The antigens these receptors bind are not known. Profiled with immunoSEQ multiplex PCR; TCRdb holds only in-frame clones, not every one. The sample shows nearly 55,000 clones, roughly four fifths of them seen only once. The time point was: week 5, during vaccination. Topical imiquimod accompanied each vaccine dose, which consisted of 300 ug of mutant IDH1 20-mer peptide. The sequencing here drew on PBMCs, taken from a glioma patient whose treatment included an IDH1 peptide vaccine. Every receptor here comes from a man aged 30 to 39 with glioma.

The chain joins TRBV4-1 to TRBJ1-1, with 7 bases fitting TRBD1. This CDR3 spans 15 amino acids. CDR1 is MGHRA and CDR2 is YSYEKL in the germline V gene. V shed 4 bases and J 3 bases; nucleotides not matched to a gene: 8. The CDR3 DNA reads TGCGCCAGCAGCCGGGGCAGGGGGATGGACACTGAAGCTTTCTTT. Translated: CASSRGRGMDTEAFF.

The chain combines TRBV5-1 with TRBJ2-2; possibly TRBD2 for D (7 bases). Germline assignment: CDR1 SGHRS and CDR2 YFSETQ. The CDR3 extends over 15 amino acids. The V end lost 6 bases, the J end lost 4 bases, and 16 bases lay between the germline ends. CDR3 in amino acids: CASKVWGGGTGELFF. Written as DNA, the CDR3 is TGCGCCAGCAAGGTTTGGGGGGGCGGCACCGGGGAGCTGTTTTTT.